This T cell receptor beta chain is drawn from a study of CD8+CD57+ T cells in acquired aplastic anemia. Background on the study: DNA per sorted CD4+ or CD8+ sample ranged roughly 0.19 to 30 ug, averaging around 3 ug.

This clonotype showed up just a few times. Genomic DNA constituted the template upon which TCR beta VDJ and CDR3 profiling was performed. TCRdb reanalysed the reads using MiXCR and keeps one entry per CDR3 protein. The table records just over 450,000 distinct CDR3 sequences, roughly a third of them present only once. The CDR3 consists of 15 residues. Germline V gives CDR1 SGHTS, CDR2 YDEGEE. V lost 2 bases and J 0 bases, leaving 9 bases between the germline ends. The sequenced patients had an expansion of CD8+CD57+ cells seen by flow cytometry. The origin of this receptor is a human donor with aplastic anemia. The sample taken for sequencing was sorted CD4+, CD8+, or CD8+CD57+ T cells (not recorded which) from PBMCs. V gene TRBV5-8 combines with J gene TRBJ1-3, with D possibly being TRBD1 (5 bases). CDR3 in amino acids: CASSLGTYSGNTIYF. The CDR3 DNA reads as TGTGCCAGCAGCTTAGGGACCTACTCTGGAAACACCATATATTTT.